Presented here are 12 T cell receptor beta chains from one specimen sequenced in a study of blood T cell repertoires in COVID-19. TCRdb keeps only in-frame clones here, not all; method: immunoSEQ multiplex PCR. The sample consists of about 44,000 clones, around nine tenths of them appearing once. The sample was peripheral blood. The receptors shown here come from a woman in her 40s with acute or convalescent COVID-19.

V usage is TRBV19 and J usage is TRBJ1-2; no clear D gene. The ends were cut back, 0 bases at V and 1 base at J, with 9 bases in the middle. Germline CDR1 LNHDA, CDR2 SQIVND (reference sequence). The CDR3 is 15 amino acids. The CDR3 here is CASSIDRGFNYGYTF. CDR3 nucleotide sequence: TGTGCCAGTAGTATAGATCGGGGATTTAACTATGGCTACACCTTC.

The chain carries TRBV3-1 (or the pseudogene TRBV3-2) and TRBJ2-3; maybe TRBD2 (6 bases). Germline assignment: CDR1 LGHDT and CDR2 YNNKEL (reference sequence). Trimming stripped 3 bases from V and 4 bases from J, with 11 bases between. The CDR3 loop spans 14 amino acids. CDR3 sequence reads: CASSHGTSPDTQYF. The CDR3 DNA sequence: TGTGCCAGCAGCCACGGGACTTCGCCAGATACGCAGTATTTT.

The J gene is TRBJ1-2, the V gene TRBV7-3, with 9 bases lining up with TRBD1. The germline CDR1 and CDR2 sequences are SGHTA and FQGTGA. The CDR3 has 13 residues. With 5 bases clipped from V and 10 bases from J, the junction kept 8 bases outside the gene matches. CDR3 sequence: CASSIQGAEVYTF. In DNA form, the CDR3 reads TGTGCCAGCAGCATACAGGGGGCCGAAGTCTACACCTTC.

The chain links TRBV2 to TRBJ2-7, with a weak D call TRBD1 (6 bases). The CDR3 runs to 13 residues. Trimming removed 1 base at V and 3 bases at J, with 7 bases between. CDR1 is SNHLY, CDR2 FYNNEI, per germline. CDR3 nucleotides: TGTGCCAGCAGTGAAGGGACAGTCTACGAGCAGTACTTC. It is translated as CASSEGTVYEQYF. The variable domain in full, with the rest retrieved from reference TRBV2 and TRBJ2-7, is EPEVTQTPSHQVTQMGQEVILRCVPISNHLYFYWYRQILGQKVEFLVSFYNNEISEKSEIFDDQFSVERPDGSNFTLKIRSTKLEDSAMYFCASSEGTVYEQYFGPGTRLTVT.

This rearrangement joins TRBV3-1 (or the pseudogene TRBV3-2) to TRBJ2-1; 8 nucleotides agree with TRBD1. With V trimmed by 1 base and J by 2 bases, 7 bases remained unmatched. The CDR3 length is 17 residues. In germline, CDR1 is LGHDT, CDR2 YNNKEL (reference sequence). This chain's CDR3 is CASSQVSTGDAYNEQFF. DNA for the CDR3: TGTGCCAGCAGCCAAGTCTCGACAGGGGATGCCTACAATGAGCAGTTCTTC.

V usage is TRBV5-1 and J usage is TRBJ1-3; D is uncertain. The CDR3 contains 13 residues. Germline CDR1 SGHRS, CDR2 YFSETQ. Trimming left V 1 base short and J 8 bases short, with 10 bases between. The CDR3 DNA follows: TGCGCCAGCAGCTTGCAGCCCGCGGACACCATATATTTT. As protein: CASSLQPADTIYF. The variable domain in full, completed from reference TRBV5-1 and TRBJ1-3, reads KAGVTQTPRYLIKTRGQQVTLSCSPISGHRSVSWYQQTPGQGLQFLFEYFSETQRNKGNFPGRFSGRQFSNSRSEMNVSTLELGDSALYLCASSLQPADTIYFGEGSWLTVV.

The J gene is TRBJ1-5, the V gene TRBV6-6, with D tentatively TRBD1 (5 bases). V was trimmed by 6 bases and J by 5 bases, leaving 20 bases between them. CDR3 length: 16 amino acids. Germline CDR1 and CDR2: MNHNY and SVGAGI (reference sequence). The CDR3 is CASRRSDSLGDQPQHF. Here the CDR3 DNA reads TGTGCCAGCAGGCGATCCGACTCCTTAGGGGATCAGCCCCAGCATTTT.

The chain is built from TRBV5-6 and TRBJ1-1; D not resolved. CDR1 SGHDT and CDR2 YYEEEE come from the germline V gene. CDR3 length: 13 residues. V was pared by 4 bases and J by 1 base, with 8 bases between. The CDR3 DNA is TGTGCCAGCAGCGTGGCAGAGAACACTGAAGCTTTCTTT. It yields the protein CASSVAENTEAFF.

This chain joins TRBV7-3 and TRBJ2-3, with 10 bases identical to TRBD2. CDR1 and CDR2 (germline): SGHTA, FQGTGA. The CDR3 totals 15 residues. With V trimmed by 1 base and J by 7 bases, 5 bases remained unmatched. The CDR3 reads CASSLIGTSEHTQYF. CDR3 DNA sequence: TGTGCCAGCAGCTTAATAGGGACTAGCGAACATACGCAGTATTTT.

The V call is TRBV5-4, the J call TRBJ2-3, with TRBD2 matching 10 bases. In germline, CDR1 is SGHNT, CDR2 YYREEE (reference sequence). This CDR3 has 16 residues. V lost 3 bases, J lost 7 bases, and 11 bases stayed unmatched. Written as DNA, the CDR3 is TGTGCCAGCAGCTATTGGACTAGCGGAGTGACTTATACGCAGTATTTT. Translation gives CASSYWTSGVTYTQYF.

As concerns this clone: A read error may account for a junction end that differs from germline. V gene TRBV19 combines with J gene TRBJ2-4, with unresolved D. CDR1 LNHDA and CDR2 SQIVND come from the germline V gene (reference sequence). The CDR3 is 15 residues long. The CDR3 sequence: CASNIIRFPKNIQYF. The CDR3 DNA follows: TGTGCCAGTAATATAATTCGGTTTCCCAAAAACATTCAGTACTTC.

V and J are TRBV7-2 and TRBJ1-5; 7 bases agree with TRBD1. Per the germline V gene, CDR1 is SGHTA and CDR2 is FQGNSA. CDR3 length: 17 amino acids. The ends lost 0 bases at V and 4 bases at J; junction bases unmatched: 9. DNA for the CDR3: TGTGCCAGCAGCTTAGCCCTAGGGGGCGCGGGGAATCAGCCCCAGCATTTT. This translates into CASSLALGGAGNQPQHF.